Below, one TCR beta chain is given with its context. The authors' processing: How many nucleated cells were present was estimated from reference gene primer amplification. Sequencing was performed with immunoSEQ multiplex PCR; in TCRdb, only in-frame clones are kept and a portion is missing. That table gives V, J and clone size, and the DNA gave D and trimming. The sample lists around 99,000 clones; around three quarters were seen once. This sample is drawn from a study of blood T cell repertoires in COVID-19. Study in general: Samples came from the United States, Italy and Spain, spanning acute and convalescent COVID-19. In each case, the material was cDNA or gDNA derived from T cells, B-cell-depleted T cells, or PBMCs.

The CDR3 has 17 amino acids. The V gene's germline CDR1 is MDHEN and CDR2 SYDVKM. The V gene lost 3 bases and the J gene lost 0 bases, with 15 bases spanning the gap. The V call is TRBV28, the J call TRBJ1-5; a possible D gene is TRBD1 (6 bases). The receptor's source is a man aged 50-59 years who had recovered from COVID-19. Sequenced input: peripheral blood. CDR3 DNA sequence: TGTGCCAGCAGTTTCCGGGACAATCTTTATAGCAATCAGCCCCAGCATTTT. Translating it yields CASSFRDNLYSNQPQHF.